These 16 T cell receptor beta chains share one sample of origin, sequenced in a study of control samples from healthy donors and cancer patients. Assay: immunoSEQ multiplex PCR; the TCRdb copy retains only in-frame clones and omits some. Of 200,000 or so clones in the sample, about 95% are singletons; the top ten hold 1.5%. Specimen: blood. The receptors stem from a man between 45 and 60 years old in good health.

The rearrangement links TRBV10-2 to TRBJ2-3, with D perhaps matching TRBD2 (6 bases). Germline lookup yields CDR1 WSHSY and CDR2 SAAADI. The CDR3 extends over 15 amino acids. Deletions cut 3 bases from V and 2 bases from J, with 12 bases between. The CDR3 sequence: CASSDWRGYTDTQYF. For the CDR3, the DNA is TGCGCCAGCAGTGATTGGCGGGGCTACACAGATACGCAGTATTTT.

The chain carries TRBV19 and TRBJ2-1, with TRBD1 matching 8 bases. Germline lookup yields CDR1 LNHDA and CDR2 SQIVND (reference sequence). The CDR3 sequence is 14 residues long. The V segment lost 7 bases and the J segment 8 bases; nucleotides outside the gene matches: 10. This CDR3 reads CASTRTRTGHEQFF. CDR3 DNA sequence: TGTGCCAGTACTCGGACTCGGACAGGGCATGAGCAGTTCTTC. The variable domain in full, completed from reference TRBV19 and TRBJ2-1, reads DGGITQSPKYLFRKEGQNVTLSCEQNLNHDAMYWYRQDPGQGLRLIYYSQIVNDFQKGDIAEGYSVSREKKESFPLTVTSAQKNPTAFYLCASTRTRTGHEQFFGPGTRLTVL.

The gene calls are TRBV7-8 and TRBJ1-2; D is unclear. V lost 4 bases to trimming and J lost 4 bases, with 13 bases between them. CDR1 and CDR2 (germline): SGHVS, FQNEAQ. CDR3 length: 14 residues. The CDR3 DNA follows: TGTGCCAGCAGCTCCGACCTGCGGGGCTATGGCTACACCTTC. Translating it yields CASSSDLRGYGYTF.

V usage is TRBV28 and J usage is TRBJ2-2, with 7 nucleotides matching TRBD1. V shed 1 base, J shed 4 bases, and the junction held 6 bases outside the gene matches. CDR1 MDHEN and CDR2 SYDVKM come from the germline V gene. The CDR3 has 16 amino acids. CDR3 bases: TGTGCCAGCAGTTTATTAACAGGGGCGGCCACCGGGGAGCTGTTTTTT. Protein product: CASSLLTGAATGELFF.

This clone was recorded only once. This chain uses TRBV28 with TRBJ1-6, with 9 nucleotides matching TRBD1. Per the germline V gene, CDR1 is MDHEN and CDR2 is SYDVKM. The junction had 6 bases not matched to a gene; V was cut back by 6 bases and J by 0 bases. The CDR3 loop spans 17 amino acids. The CDR3: CASSPWGQGSYNSPLHF. CDR3 nucleotide sequence: TGTGCCAGCAGCCCTTGGGGACAGGGCTCCTATAATTCACCCCTCCACTTT.

This clone was recorded once. The chain joins TRBV6-6 to TRBJ1-2; 9 nucleotides match TRBD1. The V and J ends lost 6 bases and 5 bases, in that order; junction bases with no gene match: 13. Germline values: CDR1 MNHNY, CDR2 SVGAGI (reference sequence). The CDR3 sequence is 16 residues long. For the CDR3, the DNA is TGTGCCAGCAGCCGGAAACAGGGGGCCCATAGGTATGGCTACACCTTC. Translated, it gives CASSRKQGAHRYGYTF.

The rearrangement uses TRBV6-4 and TRBJ2-1; 11 nucleotides agree with TRBD2. CDR1 and CDR2 (germline): MRHNA, SNTAGT. With 4 bases clipped from V and 15 bases from J, the junction kept 8 bases outside the gene matches. CDR3 length: 13 amino acids. The CDR3 reads CASSAFPSGGSFF. CDR3 in DNA: TGTGCCAGCAGTGCATTTCCTAGCGGGGGGTCGTTCTTC.

This clone was found a few times. This sequence joins TRBV12-3 or TRBV12-4 and TRBJ1-5; D unclear. The V and J ends lost 4 bases and 9 bases respectively, with 13 bases between them. This CDR3 region has 13 residues. CDR3 amino acids: CASSSPGPMPQHF. The CDR3, as DNA: TGTGCCAGCAGTTCACCGGGTCCCATGCCCCAGCATTTT.

The CDR3 loop is CASSLDPGLGSAFF. The CDR3 DNA sequence: TGTGCCAGCAGCTTGGACCCGGGACTCGGCTCGGCTTTCTTT. V is TRBV5-6 and J is TRBJ1-1; the D gene is possibly TRBD1 (5 bases). The CDR3 has 14 residues. Trimming removed 0 bases from V and 11 bases from J, with 17 bases in between. The germline gives CDR1 SGHDT, CDR2 YYEEEE.

This clone has a single count. The V call is TRBV6-5, the J call TRBJ2-7; the D is unclear. Germline V gives CDR1 MNHEY, CDR2 SVGAGI. V dropped 9 bases and J dropped 3 bases, with 9 bases sitting between them. The CDR3 length is 11 residues. The CDR3 DNA sequence: TGTGCCAGATCTCGGATCTACGAGCAGTACGTC. This sequence encodes CARSRIYEQYV.

The genes are TRBV24-1 and TRBJ2-2; D is possibly TRBD1 (6 bases). The CDR3 runs to 13 residues. Between the trimmed V and J ends, which lost 7 bases and 1 base, there was a span of 6 bases. Germline-derived CDR1 and CDR2 are KGHDR and SFDVKD. DNA for the CDR3: TGTGCCACCAGGGGACAGAACACCGGGGAGCTGTTTTTT. Translated, it gives CATRGQNTGELFF.

This clone was counted between two and nine times. V usage is TRBV27 and J usage is TRBJ2-3; D is possibly TRBD2 (6 bases). Germline V gives CDR1 MNHEY, CDR2 SMNVEV (reference sequence). The CDR3 length is 14 residues. V lost 4 bases to trimming and J lost 4 bases, with 12 bases between them. The CDR3: CASSSGGASDTQYF. The DNA of the CDR3 is TGTGCCAGCAGTTCGGGCGGGGCCTCAGATACGCAGTATTTT.

This chain connects TRBV18 to TRBJ2-7; 9 nucleotides align to TRBD1. Trimming took 4 bases from V and 3 from J; bases not matched to a gene: 4. There are 14 residues in the CDR3. Germline CDR1 KGHSH, CDR2 LQKENI. CDR3 protein: CASSLQTGGYEQYF. The DNA for the CDR3 is TGTGCCAGCTCACTACAGACAGGGGGCTACGAGCAGTACTTC.

The DNA of the CDR3 is TGTGCCAGCAGTGAAGGCAGGGGGGGTCAGCCCCAGCATTTT. Amino acids: CASSEGRGGQPQHF. This chain connects TRBV6-1 to TRBJ1-5; 7 bases match TRBD1. J gave up 6 bases and V 1 base, and 3 bases lay outside the gene matches. This CDR3 is 14 amino acids long. The germline V gene encodes CDR1 MNHNS and CDR2 SASEGT.

The rearrangement joins TRBV10-1 to TRBJ2-3, with 10 bases fitting TRBD1. Trimming at V came to 1 base and at J to 0 bases, leaving 4 bases not matched to a gene. Germline lookup yields CDR1 WNHNN and CDR2 SYGVQD (reference sequence). The CDR3 contains 17 residues. The CDR3 protein is CASSEWTGGTSTDTQYF. The DNA of the CDR3 is TGCGCCAGCAGTGAGTGGACAGGGGGGACTAGCACAGATACGCAGTATTTT.

The chain joins TRBV13 to TRBJ2-2, with 7 bases that match TRBD2. This CDR3 contains 16 residues. Germline values: CDR1 PRHDT, CDR2 FYEKMQ (reference sequence). Trimming at V came to 5 bases and at J to 0 bases, leaving 6 bases not matched to a gene. The CDR3, as DNA: TGTGCCAGCAGCCTTAGCGGGTCTACGAACACCGGGGAGCTGTTTTTT. Encoded protein: CASSLSGSTNTGELFF.